What follows is one T cell receptor beta chain and its context. The antigen remains undetermined. The sample originates from a study of response to subunit inactivated influenza vaccine. Study results and caveats: Researchers suggested that each seasonal influenza vaccination recruits few new T cells.

TCRdb used MiXCR to reprocess the RT-PCR reads, holding one entry per CDR3 protein. The repertoire holds about 190,000 distinct CDR3 sequences, with about an eighth as singletons. Germline-derived CDR1 and CDR2 are SGHVS and FQNEAQ. The V segment lost 1 base and the J segment 4 bases; nucleotides outside the gene matches: 7. The CDR3 has 16 residues. The material was CD8+ T cells sorted from PBMCs, obtained 5 to 6 days after vaccination. This chain links TRBV7-8 with TRBJ1-2; 9 bases are a match to TRBD1. The TCR sequence derives from a man aged 45-60 years who received an inactivated influenza vaccine. CDR3 coding DNA: TGTGCCAGCAGCTTAGACGACAGGGGGATCCTCTATGGCTACACCTTC. This gives the protein CASSLDDRGILYGYTF.